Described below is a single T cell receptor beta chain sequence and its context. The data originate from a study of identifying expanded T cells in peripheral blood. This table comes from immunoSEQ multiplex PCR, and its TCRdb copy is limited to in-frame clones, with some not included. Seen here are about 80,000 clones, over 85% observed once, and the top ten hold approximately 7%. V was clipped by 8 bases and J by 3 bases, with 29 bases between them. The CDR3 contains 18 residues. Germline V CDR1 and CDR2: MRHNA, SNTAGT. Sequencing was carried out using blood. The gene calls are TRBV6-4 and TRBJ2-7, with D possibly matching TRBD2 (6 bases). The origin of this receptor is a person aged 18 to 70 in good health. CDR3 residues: CASPSFPTSSLCNYEQYF. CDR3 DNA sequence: TGTGCCAGCCCCAGTTTCCCCACTAGCAGTTTGTGTAACTACGAGCAGTACTTC.